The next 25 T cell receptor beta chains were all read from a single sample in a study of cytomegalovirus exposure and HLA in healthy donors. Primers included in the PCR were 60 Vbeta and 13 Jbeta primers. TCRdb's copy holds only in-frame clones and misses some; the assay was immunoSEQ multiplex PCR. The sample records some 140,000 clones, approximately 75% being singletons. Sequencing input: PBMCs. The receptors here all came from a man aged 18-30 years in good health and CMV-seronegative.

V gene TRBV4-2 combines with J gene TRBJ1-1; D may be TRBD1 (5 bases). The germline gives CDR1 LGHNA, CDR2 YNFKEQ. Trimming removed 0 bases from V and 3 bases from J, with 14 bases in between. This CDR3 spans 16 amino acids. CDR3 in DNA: TGTGCCAGCAGCCAAGACCCGGGACTTCTCTACACTGAAGCTTTCTTT. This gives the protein CASSQDPGLLYTEAFF.

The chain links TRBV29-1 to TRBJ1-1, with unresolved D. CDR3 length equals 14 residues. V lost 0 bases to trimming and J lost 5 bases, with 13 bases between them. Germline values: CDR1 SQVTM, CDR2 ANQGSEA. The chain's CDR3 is CSVEDPRGSTEAFF. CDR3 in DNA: TGCAGCGTTGAAGATCCCCGCGGGTCTACTGAAGCTTTCTTT.

The CDR3 sequence: CASSPRQGPLEEQYF. For the CDR3, the DNA is TGTGCCAGCAGCCCCAGACAGGGTCCGCTGGAGGAGCAGTACTTC. The rearrangement joins TRBV7-9 to TRBJ2-7; 7 bases are a match to TRBD1. The J segment lost 7 bases and the V segment lost 5 bases, leaving 14 bases of the junction unmatched. The CDR3 is made up of 15 amino acids. The germline V gene encodes CDR1 SEHNR and CDR2 FQNEAQ (reference sequence). The full variable domain, its missing parts supplied by reference TRBV7-9 and TRBJ2-7, is DTGVSQNPRHKITKRGQNVTFRCDPISEHNRLYWYRQTLGQGPEFLTYFQNEAQLEKSRLLSDRFSAERPKGSFSTLEIQRTEQGDSAMYLCASSPRQGPLEEQYFGPGTRLTVT.

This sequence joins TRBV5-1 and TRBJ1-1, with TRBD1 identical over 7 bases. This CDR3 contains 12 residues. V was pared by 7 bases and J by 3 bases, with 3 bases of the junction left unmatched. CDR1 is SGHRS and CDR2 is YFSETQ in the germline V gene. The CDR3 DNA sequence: TGCGCCAGCGGACAGGATTACACTGAAGCTTTCTTT. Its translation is CASGQDYTEAFF.

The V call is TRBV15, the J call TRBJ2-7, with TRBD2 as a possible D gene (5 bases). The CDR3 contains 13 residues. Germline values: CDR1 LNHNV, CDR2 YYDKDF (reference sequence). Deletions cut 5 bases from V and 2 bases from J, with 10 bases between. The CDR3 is CATSPSSTYEQYF. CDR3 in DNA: TGTGCCACCAGCCCTAGCAGCACCTACGAGCAGTACTTC. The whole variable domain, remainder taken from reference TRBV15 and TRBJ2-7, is DAMVIQNPRYQVTQFGKPVTLSCSQTLNHNVMYWYQQKSSQAPKLLFHYYDKDFNNEADTPDNFQSRRPNTSFCFLDIRSPGLGDTAMYLCATSPSSTYEQYFGPGTRLTVT.

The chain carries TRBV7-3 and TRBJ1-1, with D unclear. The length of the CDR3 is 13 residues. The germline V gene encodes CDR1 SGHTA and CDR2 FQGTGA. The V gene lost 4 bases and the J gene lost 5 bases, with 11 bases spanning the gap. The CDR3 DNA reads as TGTGCCAGCAGCTCCTCCCCGAGGACTGAAGCTTTCTTT. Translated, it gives CASSSSPRTEAFF.

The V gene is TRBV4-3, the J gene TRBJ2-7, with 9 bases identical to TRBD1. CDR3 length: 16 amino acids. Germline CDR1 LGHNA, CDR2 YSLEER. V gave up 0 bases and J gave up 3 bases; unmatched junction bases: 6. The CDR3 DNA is TGCGCCAGCAGCCAAGAAATGGGGACAGGGTACTACGAGCAGTACTTC. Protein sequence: CASSQEMGTGYYEQYF.

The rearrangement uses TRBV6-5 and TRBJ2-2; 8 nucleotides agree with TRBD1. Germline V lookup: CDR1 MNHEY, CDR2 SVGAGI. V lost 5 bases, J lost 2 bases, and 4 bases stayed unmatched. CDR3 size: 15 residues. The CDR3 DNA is TGTGCCAGCAGTGGGGACAGGAGAAACACCGGGGAGCTGTTTTTT. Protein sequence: CASSGDRRNTGELFF.

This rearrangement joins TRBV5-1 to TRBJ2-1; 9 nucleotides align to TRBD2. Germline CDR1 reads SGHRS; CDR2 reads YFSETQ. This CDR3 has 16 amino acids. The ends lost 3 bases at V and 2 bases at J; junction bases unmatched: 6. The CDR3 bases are TGCGCCAGCAGCTCTGTAGGCGGGGGGGCCTACAATGAGCAGTTCTTC. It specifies CASSSVGGGAYNEQFF.

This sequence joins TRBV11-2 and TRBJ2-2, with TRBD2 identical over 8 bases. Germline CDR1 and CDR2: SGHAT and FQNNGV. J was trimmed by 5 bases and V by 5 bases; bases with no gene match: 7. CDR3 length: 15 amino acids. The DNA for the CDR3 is TGTGCCAGCAGCCCCCGGGGGGGGTATACCGGGGAGCTGTTTTTT. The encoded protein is CASSPRGGYTGELFF.

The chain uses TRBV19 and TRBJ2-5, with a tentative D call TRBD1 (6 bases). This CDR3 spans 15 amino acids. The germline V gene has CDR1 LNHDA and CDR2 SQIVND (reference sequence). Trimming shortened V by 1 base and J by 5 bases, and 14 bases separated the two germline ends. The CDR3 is CASSIGTGTRETQYF. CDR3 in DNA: TGTGCCAGTAGTATAGGAACAGGGACGAGGGAGACCCAGTACTTC.

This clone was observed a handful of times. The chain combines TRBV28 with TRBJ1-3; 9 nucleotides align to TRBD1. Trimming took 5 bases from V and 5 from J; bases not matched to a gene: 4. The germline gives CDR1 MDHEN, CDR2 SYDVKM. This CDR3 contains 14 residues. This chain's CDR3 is CASSNRGLRNTIYF. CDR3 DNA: TGTGCCAGCAGTAACAGGGGGCTTCGAAACACCATATATTTT.

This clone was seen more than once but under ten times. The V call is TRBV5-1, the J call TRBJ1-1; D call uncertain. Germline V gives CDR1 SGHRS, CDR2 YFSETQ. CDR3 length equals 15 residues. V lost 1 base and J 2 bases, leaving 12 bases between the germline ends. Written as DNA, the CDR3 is TGCGCCAGCAGCTTGCCCGAGAGGATCAACACTGAAGCTTTCTTT. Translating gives CASSLPERINTEAFF.

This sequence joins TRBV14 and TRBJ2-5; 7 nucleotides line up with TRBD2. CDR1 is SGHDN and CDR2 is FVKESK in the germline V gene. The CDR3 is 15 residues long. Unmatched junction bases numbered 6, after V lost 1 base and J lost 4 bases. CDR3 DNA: TGTGCCAGCAGCCAAGGCCCGACTAGCCGAGAGACCCAGTACTTC. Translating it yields CASSQGPTSRETQYF.

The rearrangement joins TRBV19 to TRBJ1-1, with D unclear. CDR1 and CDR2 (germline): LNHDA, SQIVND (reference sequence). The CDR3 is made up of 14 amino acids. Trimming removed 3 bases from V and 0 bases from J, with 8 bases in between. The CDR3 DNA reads TGTGCCAGTAGTATGGTCAACATGAACACTGAAGCTTTCTTT. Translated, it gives CASSMVNMNTEAFF.

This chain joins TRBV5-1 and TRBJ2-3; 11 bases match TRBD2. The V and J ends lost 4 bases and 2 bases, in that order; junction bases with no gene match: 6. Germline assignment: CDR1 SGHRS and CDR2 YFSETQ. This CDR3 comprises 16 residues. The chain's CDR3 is CASSPGTSGPTDTQYF. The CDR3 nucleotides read TGCGCCAGCAGCCCCGGGACTAGCGGACCCACAGATACGCAGTATTTT. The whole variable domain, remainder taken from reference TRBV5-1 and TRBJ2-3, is KAGVTQTPRYLIKTRGQQVTLSCSPISGHRSVSWYQQTPGQGLQFLFEYFSETQRNKGNFPGRFSGRQFSNSRSEMNVSTLELGDSALYLCASSPGTSGPTDTQYFGPGTRLTVL.

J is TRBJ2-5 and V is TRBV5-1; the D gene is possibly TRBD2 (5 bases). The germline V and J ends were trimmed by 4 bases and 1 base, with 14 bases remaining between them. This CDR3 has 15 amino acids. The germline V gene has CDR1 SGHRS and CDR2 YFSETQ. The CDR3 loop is CASSRGTNRQETQYF. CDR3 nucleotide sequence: TGCGCCAGCAGCCGGGGAACTAACCGCCAAGAGACCCAGTACTTC.

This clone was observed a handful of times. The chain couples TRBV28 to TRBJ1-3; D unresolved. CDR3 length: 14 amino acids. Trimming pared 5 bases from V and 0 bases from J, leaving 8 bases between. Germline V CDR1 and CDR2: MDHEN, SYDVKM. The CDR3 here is CASSRPSSGNTIYF. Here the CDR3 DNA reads TGTGCCAGCAGTCGCCCTAGCTCTGGAAACACCATATATTTT.

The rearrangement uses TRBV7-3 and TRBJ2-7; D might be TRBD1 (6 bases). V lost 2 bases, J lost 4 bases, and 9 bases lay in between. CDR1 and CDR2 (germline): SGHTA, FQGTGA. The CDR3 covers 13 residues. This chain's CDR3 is CASSLDRRYEQYF. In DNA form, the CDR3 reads TGTGCCAGCAGCTTAGACAGGCGGTACGAGCAGTACTTC.

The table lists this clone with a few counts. Here the CDR3 DNA reads TGCGCCAGCAGCTTACAGGGGCGAGAAAAACTGTTTTTT. Its protein is CASSLQGREKLFF. The rearrangement joins TRBV5-1 to TRBJ1-4, with TRBD1 matching 7 bases. Germline values: CDR1 SGHRS, CDR2 YFSETQ. The CDR3 loop spans 13 amino acids. J was trimmed by 8 bases and V by 2 bases; bases with no gene match: 3.

CDR3 amino acids: CASSPTTGDNQPQHF. As DNA, the CDR3 is TGTGCCAGCTCACCTACCACAGGGGACAATCAGCCCCAGCATTTT. The rearrangement joins TRBV18 to TRBJ1-5; 7 bases align to TRBD1. The CDR3 is made up of 15 amino acids. Germline V gene sequence: CDR1 KGHSH, CDR2 LQKENI. V was pared by 3 bases and J by 3 bases, with 5 bases of the junction left unmatched.

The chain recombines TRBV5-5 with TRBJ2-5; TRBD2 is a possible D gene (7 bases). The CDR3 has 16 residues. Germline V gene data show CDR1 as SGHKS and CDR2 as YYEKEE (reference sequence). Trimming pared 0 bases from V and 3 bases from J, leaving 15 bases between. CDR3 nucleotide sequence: TGTGCCAGCAGCTTGGCCGGAGGGGGGGCGGAAGAGACCCAGTACTTC. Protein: CASSLAGGGAEETQYF.

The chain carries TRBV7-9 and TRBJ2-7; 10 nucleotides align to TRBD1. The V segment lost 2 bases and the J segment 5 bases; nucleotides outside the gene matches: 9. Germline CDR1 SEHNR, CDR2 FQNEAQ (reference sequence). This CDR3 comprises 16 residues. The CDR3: CASSLNSGTGENEQYF. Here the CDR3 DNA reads TGTGCCAGCAGCTTAAATAGTGGGACAGGGGAAAACGAGCAGTACTTC.

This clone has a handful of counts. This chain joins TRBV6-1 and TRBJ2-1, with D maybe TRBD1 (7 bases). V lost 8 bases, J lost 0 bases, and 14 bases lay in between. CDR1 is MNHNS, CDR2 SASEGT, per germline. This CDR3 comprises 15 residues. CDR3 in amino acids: CASCSGDSSYNEQFF. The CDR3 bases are TGTGCCAGCTGCTCGGGGGACAGCTCCTACAATGAGCAGTTCTTC.

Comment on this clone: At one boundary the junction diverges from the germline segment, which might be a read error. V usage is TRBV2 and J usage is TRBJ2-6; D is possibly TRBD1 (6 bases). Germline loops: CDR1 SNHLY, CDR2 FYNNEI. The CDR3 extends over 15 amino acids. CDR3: CASQTGDSGANGLTF. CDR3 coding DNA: TGTGCCAGTCAGACAGGTGACTCTGGGGCCAACGGCCTGACTTTC.